Included here is one TCR beta chain sequence, with context. The record originates from a study of blood T cell repertoires in COVID-19. Study details: Some COVID-19 samples were acute and others convalescent; all came from the United States, Italy and Spain. T cells, B-cell-depleted T cells, or PBMCs supplied cDNA or gDNA.

Produced via immunoSEQ multiplex PCR; TCRdb's table is partial and in-frame only. The sample yields about 87,000 clones, roughly 89% seen once. This CDR3 contains 12 residues. V gave up 10 bases and J gave up 11 bases; unmatched junction bases: 11. The germline CDR1 and CDR2 sequences are ENHRY and SYGVKD. The gene calls are TRBV10-3 and TRBJ1-1, with 9 bases lining up with TRBD1. This receptor was taken from a woman at least 80 years old with active COVID-19. The sample consisted of peripheral blood. CDR3 sequence reads: CASSPPGTGAFF. As DNA, the CDR3 is TGTGCCAGCAGCCCTCCCGGGACAGGGGCTTTCTTT.